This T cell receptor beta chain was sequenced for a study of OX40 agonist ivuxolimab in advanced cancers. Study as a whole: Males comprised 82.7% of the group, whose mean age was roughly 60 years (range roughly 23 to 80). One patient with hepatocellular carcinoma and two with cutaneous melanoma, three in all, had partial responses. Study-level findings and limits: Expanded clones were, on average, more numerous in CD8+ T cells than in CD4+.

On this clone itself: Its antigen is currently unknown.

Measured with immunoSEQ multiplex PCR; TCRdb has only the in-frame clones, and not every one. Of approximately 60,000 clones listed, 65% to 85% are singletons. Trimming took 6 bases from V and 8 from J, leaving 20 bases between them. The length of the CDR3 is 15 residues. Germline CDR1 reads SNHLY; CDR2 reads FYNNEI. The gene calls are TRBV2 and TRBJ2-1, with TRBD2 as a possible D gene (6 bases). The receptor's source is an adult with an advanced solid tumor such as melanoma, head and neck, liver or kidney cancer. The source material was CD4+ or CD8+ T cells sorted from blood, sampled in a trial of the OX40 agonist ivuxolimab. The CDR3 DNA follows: TGTGCCAGCAGGGAGGGGTTTCGGGGGTACGATGAGCAGTTCTTC. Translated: CASREGFRGYDEQFF.